This T cell receptor beta chain comes out of a study of blood T cell repertoires in COVID-19. As for the study in general: COVID-19 samples from acute and convalescent phases originated in the United States, Italy and Spain.

Recruitment covered about 25 US areas and drew participants whose ages spanned roughly 18 to 90 years. The recovered donors of Cohort 3 showed two negative PCRs, clearance, or symptom resolution. Germline CDR1 reads KGHSH; CDR2 reads LQKENI. CDR3 length equals 14 residues. V shed 6 bases and J shed 1 base, with 10 bases lying between them. Per the authors' pipeline: Nucleated cell counts were estimated from reference gene primer amplification. Method: immunoSEQ multiplex PCR; TCRdb's copy keeps in-frame clones and lacks some. The V and J calls and clone size were taken over from that table, and D and trimming were inferred from the DNA. The sample has 450,000 to 500,000 clones, about 85% seen once.

V gene TRBV18 combines with J gene TRBJ1-5, with D maybe TRBD1 (5 bases). This TCR derives from a woman aged 18-29 years who had recovered from COVID-19. The sequencing input was PBMCs or T cells enriched from blood (not recorded which). CDR3 residues: CASSQTESNQPQHF. The CDR3 DNA follows: TGTGCCAGCTCGCAGACAGAGAGCAATCAGCCCCAGCATTTT.